The entry below describes one TCR beta chain. The CDR3 spans 16 residues. The germline CDR1 and CDR2 sequences are MNHEY and SVGAGI. The V and J ends lost 4 bases and 5 bases, in that order; junction bases with no gene match: 9. These data originate in a study of blood T cell repertoires in COVID-19. Overall study: Specimens from acute and convalescent COVID-19 originated in the United States, Italy and Spain. T cells, B-cell-depleted T cells, or PBMCs provided the cDNA or gDNA that served as material.

Original processing notes: Using reference gene primer amplification, nucleated cell counts were estimated. Assay used: immunoSEQ multiplex PCR; TCRdb lists only in-frame clones, some missing. V and J calls and clone size are as listed in that table; D and trimming were resolved from the DNA. This sample yields about 140,000 clones, of which 80% are seen a single time; 3.5% belongs to the top ten. The TCR originated in a man aged 65-85 years who had recovered from COVID-19. Sequencing used peripheral blood. The chain employs TRBV6-5 and TRBJ1-3, with 9 positions matching TRBD1. For the CDR3, the DNA is TGTGCCAGCAGTTTAAAGGACAGGGGATTTCGAAACACCATATATTTT. It translates to CASSLKDRGFRNTIYF.